This TCR beta chain was recovered during a study of blood T cell repertoires in COVID-19. Some clones are missing from TCRdb's copy, which holds only in-frame ones; the method was immunoSEQ multiplex PCR. The sample contains roughly 350,000 clones, roughly 90% of which appear only once. V lost 8 bases to trimming and J lost 7 bases, with 17 bases between them. Germline V gene sequence: CDR1 SNHLY, CDR2 FYNNEI. The CDR3 runs 14 residues. The chain links TRBV2 to TRBJ1-4; maybe TRBD1 (5 bases). The receptor was derived from a woman aged 65 to 85 with COVID-19, enrolled during active disease. The sample taken for sequencing was peripheral blood. The CDR3 spells CASRRTGGGEKLFF. In DNA form, the CDR3 reads TGTGCCAGCCGAAGAACCGGGGGGGGTGAAAAACTGTTTTTT.